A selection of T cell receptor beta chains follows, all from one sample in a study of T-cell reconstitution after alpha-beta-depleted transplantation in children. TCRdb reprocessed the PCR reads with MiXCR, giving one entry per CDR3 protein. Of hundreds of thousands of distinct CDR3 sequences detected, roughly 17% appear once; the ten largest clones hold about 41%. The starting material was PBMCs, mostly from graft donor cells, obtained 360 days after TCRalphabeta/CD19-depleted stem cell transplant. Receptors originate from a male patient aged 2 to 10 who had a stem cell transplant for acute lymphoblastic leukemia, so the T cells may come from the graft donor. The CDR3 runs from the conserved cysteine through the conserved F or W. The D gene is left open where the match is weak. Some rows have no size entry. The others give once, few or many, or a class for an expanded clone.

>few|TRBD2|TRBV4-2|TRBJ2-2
TGTGCCAGCAGCTACCTCGCGGGGGGGGTAACCGGGGAGCTGTTTTTT
CASSYLAGGVTGELFF
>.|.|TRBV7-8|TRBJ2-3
TGTGCCAGCAGCTCCGGGGAGAAGGAGCCGAGCACAGATACGCAGTATTTT
CASSSGEKEPSTDTQYF
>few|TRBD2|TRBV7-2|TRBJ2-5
TGTGCCAGCAGTTGGGGACTAGCGGAAGAGACCCAGTACTTC
CASSWGLAEETQYF
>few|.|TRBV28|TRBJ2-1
TGTGCCAGCAGTTTATATGGGACCGCGGATGAGCAGTTCTTC
CASSLYGTADEQFF
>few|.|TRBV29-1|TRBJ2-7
TGCAGCGTGGGACTTAGACCTTTCCAGGCCTACGAGCAGTACTTC
CSVGLRPFQAYEQYF
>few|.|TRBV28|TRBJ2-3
TGTGCCAGCAGGCGTGGTGATACGCAGTATTTT
CASRRGDTQYF
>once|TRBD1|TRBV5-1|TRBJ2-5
TGCGCCAGCAGCTTGCCGGACCTCCGGGACAGAGAGACCCAGTACTTC
CASSLPDLRDRETQYF
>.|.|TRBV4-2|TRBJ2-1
TGTGCCAGCAGCCAAGAAAAGGACTACAATGAGCAGTTCTTC
CASSQEKDYNEQFF
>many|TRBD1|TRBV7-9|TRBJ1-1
TGTGCCAGCAGGGGAACGGGACAGGGGGAACTGAACACTGAAGCTTTCTTT
CASRGTGQGELNTEAFF
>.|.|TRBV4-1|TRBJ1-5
TGCGCCAGCAGCCAAGGTAATCAGCCCCAGCATTTT
CASSQGNQPQHF
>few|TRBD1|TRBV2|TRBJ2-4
TGTGCCAGCATCCTCGACAGGGAGATAGACATTCAGTACTTC
CASILDREIDIQYF
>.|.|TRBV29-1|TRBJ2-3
TGCAGCTTAATCACAGATACGCAGTATTTT
CSLITDTQYF
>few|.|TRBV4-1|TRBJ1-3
TGCGCCAGCAGCCAAGATTATGGGAGTAGGATCTCTGGAAACACCATATATTTT
CASSQDYGSRISGNTIYF
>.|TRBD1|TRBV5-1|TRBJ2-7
TGCGCCAGCAGCTTGGTGGGGCCCACAGGGGTCTACGAGCAGTACTTC
CASSLVGPTGVYEQYF
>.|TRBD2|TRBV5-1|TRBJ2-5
TGCGCCAGCAGAGACTCCGGGAGGCGCGAAGAGACCCAGTACTTC
CASRDSGRREETQYF
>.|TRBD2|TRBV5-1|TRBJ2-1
TGCGCCAGCAGCTTGGTGGCTAGCGGGAAGCAGTTCTTC
CASSLVASGKQFF
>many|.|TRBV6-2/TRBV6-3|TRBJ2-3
TGTGCCAGCAGTTACTCGCCGGGACAACTTCTCCACACAGATACGCAGTATTTT
CASSYSPGQLLHTDTQYF
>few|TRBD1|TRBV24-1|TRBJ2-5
TGTGCCACCAGTGACCCGACAGGGTATCGGCAAGAGACCCAGTACTTC
CATSDPTGYRQETQYF
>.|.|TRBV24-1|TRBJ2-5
TGTGCCACCAGTCCCTTGAGGGAGGTCCAAGAGACCCAGTACTTC
CATSPLREVQETQYF
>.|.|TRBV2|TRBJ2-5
TGTGCCAGCAGGAGGGGGGAGCTCCAAGAGACCCAGTACTTC
CASRRGELQETQYF
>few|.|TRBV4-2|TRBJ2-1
TGTGCCAGCAGCCAAGTTTGGTTGCGGGCCAATGAGCAGTTCTTC
CASSQVWLRANEQFF
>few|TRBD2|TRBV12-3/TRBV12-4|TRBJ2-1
TGTGCCAGCACCCCGAAAGGCCTTTACGGGCGGGAGATATACAATGAGCAGTTCTTC
CASTPKGLYGREIYNEQFF